Listed here are 25 T cell receptor beta chains from one sample, sequenced in a study of blood T cell repertoires in COVID-19. Clones were read by immunoSEQ multiplex PCR, and TCRdb kept only the in-frame ones, dropping some. The sample includes approximately 250,000 clones, 84% of them seen just once. The sequencing sample was made of peripheral blood. These receptors were taken from a human donor in a cohort sampled during active COVID-19.

The gene calls are TRBV6-6 and TRBJ1-3; the match to TRBD1 covers 7 bases. Trimming removed 5 bases from V and 2 bases from J; junction bases left unmatched: 9. Germline CDR1 MNHNY, CDR2 SVGAGI (reference sequence). The CDR3 is 16 amino acids. The CDR3 DNA is TGTGCCAGCAGTACTACAGGGGAAGCGGCTGGAAACACCATATATTTT. Translating it yields CASSTTGEAAGNTIYF.

V usage is TRBV10-3 and J usage is TRBJ2-7, with D perhaps matching TRBD2 (6 bases). Germline lookup yields CDR1 ENHRY and CDR2 SYGVKD. The CDR3 totals 13 residues. The CDR3 DNA reads TGTGCTTCGGGAGAGCAGGGAGCCTACGAGCAGTACTTC. It encodes CASGEQGAYEQYF.

This clone was observed a few times. V usage is TRBV4-3 and J usage is TRBJ2-7; 7 positions match TRBD1. Germline V gives CDR1 LGHNA, CDR2 YSLEER. The trim removed 1 base at V and 5 bases at J, leaving 8 bases unmatched. This CDR3 has 15 amino acids. CDR3: CASSQGGQGDNEQYF. The DNA for the CDR3 is TGCGCCAGCAGCCAAGGTGGGCAGGGGGATAACGAGCAGTACTTC.

V is TRBV6-2 or TRBV6-3 and J is TRBJ2-1; tentatively, D is TRBD2 (6 bases). Trimming removed 0 bases from V and 0 bases from J, with 9 bases in between. The CDR3 extends over 16 amino acids. Germline V lookup: CDR1 MNHEY, CDR2 SVGEGT. The CDR3 sequence is CASSYSRGISYNEQFF. The CDR3 nucleotides read TGTGCCAGCAGTTACTCTCGCGGGATCTCCTACAATGAGCAGTTCTTC.

Comment on this clone: Mismatch with germline at one junction end may stem from a read error. The chain couples TRBV7-7 to TRBJ2-7, with 9 nucleotides matching TRBD1. This CDR3 is 13 amino acids long. Germline CDR1 is SSHAT and CDR2 is FNYEAQ (reference sequence). The CDR3 region is CASSTGTGYEQYF. The CDR3 nucleotides read TGTGCTAGCAGCACGGGGACAGGGTACGAGCAGTACTTC.

About this clone itself: Within the sample, other DNA sequences also encode this same CDR3. This rearrangement joins TRBV18 to TRBJ2-1; 8 nucleotides line up with TRBD2. V shed 3 bases, J shed 1 base, and the junction held 5 bases outside the gene matches. The CDR3 contains 16 residues. The germline gives CDR1 KGHSH, CDR2 LQKENI. The CDR3, as DNA: TGTGCCAGCTCACCCTCGAGCGGGAGTTCCTACAATGAGCAGTTCTTC. This encodes CASSPSSGSSYNEQFF.

The CDR3 DNA sequence: TGTGCCAGCAGCCAAGGGTACAGAAGATACTATGGCTACACCTTC. Amino acid sequence: CASSQGYRRYYGYTF. The chain carries TRBV3-1 (or the pseudogene TRBV3-2) and TRBJ1-2, with D hard to call. Trimming stripped 1 base from V and 3 bases from J, with 12 bases between. The CDR3 is 15 residues long. Germline lookup yields CDR1 LGHDT and CDR2 YNNKEL (reference sequence).

The genes are TRBV19 and TRBJ2-3, with 10 bases fitting TRBD1. This CDR3 has 15 amino acids. V shed 5 bases and J 0 bases; nucleotides not matched to a gene: 2. The germline gives CDR1 LNHDA, CDR2 SQIVND (reference sequence). The CDR3 region is CASSDRGHSTDTQYF. DNA for the CDR3: TGTGCCAGTAGTGACAGGGGGCATAGCACAGATACGCAGTATTTT.

The V call is TRBV7-2, the J call TRBJ2-2; the match to TRBD2 covers 10 bases. The germline V gene encodes CDR1 SGHTA and CDR2 FQGNSA. V shed 3 bases and J 7 bases; nucleotides not matched to a gene: 11. The CDR3 runs to 17 residues. The CDR3 DNA sequence: TGTGCCAGCAGCTTGGCCCTAGCGGGAGTTAAGGGCGGGGAGCTGTTTTTT. Encoded protein: CASSLALAGVKGGELFF.

The chain combines TRBV11-2 with TRBJ2-4; TRBD2 agrees at 8 bases. Unmatched junction bases numbered 7, after V lost 5 bases and J lost 1 base. Germline lookup yields CDR1 SGHAT and CDR2 FQNNGV. The CDR3 sequence is 16 residues long. The CDR3 DNA reads as TGTGCCAGCAGCCCCCGCGGGGGGAAGGCCAAAAACATTCAGTACTTC. Protein: CASSPRGGKAKNIQYF.

CDR3 nucleotide sequence: TGTGCCAGCAGTTTGCGACAGACGAACACTGAAGCTTTCTTT. Encoded protein: CASSLRQTNTEAFF. The chain uses TRBV28 and TRBJ1-1; D possibly corresponds to TRBD1 (5 bases). Germline V CDR1 and CDR2: MDHEN, SYDVKM. V gave up 3 bases and J gave up 1 base, with 9 bases separating them. This CDR3 spans 14 amino acids.

J is TRBJ1-2 and V is TRBV18, with 7 bases fitting TRBD1. The CDR3 has 15 residues. Unmatched junction bases numbered 7, after V lost 2 bases and J lost 4 bases. Per germline, CDR1 KGHSH and CDR2 LQKENI. CDR3 in amino acids: CASSPTGTELYGYTF. The CDR3 region has the DNA TGTGCCAGCTCACCAACCGGGACAGAGCTCTATGGCTACACCTTC.

At least ten counts were recorded for this clone. The genes are TRBV28 and TRBJ2-2, with no clear D. Trimming removed 7 bases from V and 5 bases from J, with 14 bases in between. Germline loops: CDR1 MDHEN, CDR2 SYDVKM. The CDR3 spans 14 residues. The CDR3 spells CASTPPSRTGELFF. CDR3 nucleotide sequence: TGTGCCAGCACCCCCCCCTCGAGAACCGGGGAGCTGTTTTTT.

In DNA form, the CDR3 reads TGTGCCAGTAGTCAGGACCCCGGGGGTCAGCCCCAGCATTTT. The encoded protein is CASSQDPGGQPQHF. V gene TRBV19 combines with J gene TRBJ1-5; tentatively, D is TRBD1 (5 bases). Trimming shortened V by 5 bases and J by 6 bases, and 14 bases separated the two germline ends. Germline CDR1 reads LNHDA; CDR2 reads SQIVND (reference sequence). The CDR3 has 14 amino acids.

The rearrangement uses TRBV6-5 and TRBJ1-5; the D gene is possibly TRBD1 (5 bases). The germline gives CDR1 MNHEY, CDR2 SVGAGI. The V gene lost 2 bases and the J gene lost 2 bases, with 7 bases spanning the gap. This CDR3 region has 14 residues. The chain's CDR3 is CASSYAGGNQPQHF. CDR3 bases: TGTGCCAGCAGTTACGCGGGGGGCAATCAGCCCCAGCATTTT.

The chain combines TRBV9 with TRBJ2-5; unclear D gene. Germline lookup yields CDR1 SGDLS and CDR2 YYNGEE. V shed 2 bases and J shed 0 bases, with 5 bases lying between them. This CDR3 has 13 residues. The CDR3 DNA is TGTGCCAGCAGCGTCGACAACCAAGAGACCCAGTACTTC. This translates into CASSVDNQETQYF.

Concerning this clone itself: Since the CDR3 does not end with the conserved phenylalanine or tryptophan, this likely comes from a read error. The DNA is omitted, as the CDR3 cannot be located on it reliably, and the CDR3 follows TCRdb's listing. The chain combines TRBV14 with TRBJ2-4; TRBD1 reflects the table's D call only, with no check against the DNA. The CDR3 adds up to 13 amino acids, both ends counted. Per the germline V gene, CDR1 is SGHDN and CDR2 is FVKESK. The CDR3 sequence is CASSQDFRQGRPL.

The count of this clone is one. CDR3 region: CASSIDLRGTGELFF. The CDR3 nucleotides read TGTGCCAGTAGTATAGATCTCAGAGGGACCGGGGAGCTGTTTTTT. V is TRBV19 and J is TRBJ2-2; tentative D call: TRBD2 (5 bases). The CDR3 consists of 15 residues. V was pared by 0 bases and J by 5 bases, with 10 bases between. Per the germline V gene, CDR1 is LNHDA and CDR2 is SQIVND (reference sequence).

The chain employs TRBV5-5 and TRBJ2-6, with D unresolved. Trimming pared 4 bases from V and 0 bases from J, leaving 17 bases between. This CDR3 spans 18 amino acids. CDR1 and CDR2 (germline): SGHKS, YYEKEE (reference sequence). The CDR3 DNA reads TGTGCCAGCAGCCCCACGTCGAGGCATCGCTCTGGGGCCAACGTCCTGACTTTC. This gives the protein CASSPTSRHRSGANVLTF.

The count of this clone is one. The rearrangement joins TRBV5-1 to TRBJ2-4, with 15 bases identical to TRBD2. The CDR3 totals 17 residues. The germline V gene encodes CDR1 SGHRS and CDR2 YFSETQ. J was trimmed by 5 bases and V by 3 bases; bases with no gene match: 6. Here the CDR3 reads CASSSGLAGGPQNIQYF. The CDR3 DNA is TGCGCCAGCAGCTCCGGACTAGCGGGGGGGCCCCAAAACATTCAGTACTTC.

This chain links TRBV6-5 with TRBJ2-2, with 9 bases identical to TRBD1. Trimming removed 8 bases from V and 6 bases from J; junction bases left unmatched: 1. Germline V gene sequence: CDR1 MNHEY, CDR2 SVGAGI. The CDR3 loop spans 12 amino acids. CDR3 in amino acids: CASGTGSGELFF. CDR3 DNA: TGTGCCAGCGGGACAGGGTCCGGGGAGCTGTTTTTT.

This clone occurred many times. This chain links TRBV11-1 with TRBJ2-2; 8 nucleotides line up with TRBD2. This CDR3 is built from 16 residues. With 1 base clipped from V and 3 bases from J, the junction kept 4 bases outside the gene matches. The germline V gene encodes CDR1 SGHAT and CDR2 FQDESV (reference sequence). CDR3: CASSLDPGGYTGELFF. CDR3 in DNA: TGTGCCAGCAGCTTAGATCCGGGGGGGTACACCGGGGAGCTGTTTTTT.

V usage is TRBV4-1 and J usage is TRBJ1-6; D may be TRBD1 (6 bases). The germline gives CDR1 MGHRA, CDR2 YSYEKL. The CDR3 has 18 amino acids. V lost 0 bases to trimming and J lost 0 bases, with 12 bases between them. CDR3 DNA sequence: TGCGCCAGCAGCCAAGATACCGGACAGAGCTCCTATAATTCACCCCTCCACTTT. It codes for CASSQDTGQSSYNSPLHF.

The chain uses TRBV7-2 and TRBJ1-5; 11 bases are a match to TRBD1. Germline lookup yields CDR1 SGHTA and CDR2 FQGNSA. This CDR3 has 18 residues. The junction had 13 bases not matched to a gene; V was cut back by 5 bases and J by 4 bases. The CDR3 protein is CASSRLSTGTGGNQPQHF. The CDR3 nucleotides are TGTGCCAGCAGCCGCCTTTCTACGGGGACAGGGGGGAATCAGCCCCAGCATTTT.

This sequence joins TRBV5-1 and TRBJ2-7, with TRBD1 matching over 7 bases. V dropped 3 bases and J dropped 3; count of bases not matched to a gene: 6. This CDR3 spans 14 amino acids. CDR1 SGHRS and CDR2 YFSETQ come from the germline V gene. The CDR3 nucleotides read TGCGCCAGCAGCTCCCCGGGACAGCTCTACGAGCAGTACTTC. Translated, it gives CASSSPGQLYEQYF.